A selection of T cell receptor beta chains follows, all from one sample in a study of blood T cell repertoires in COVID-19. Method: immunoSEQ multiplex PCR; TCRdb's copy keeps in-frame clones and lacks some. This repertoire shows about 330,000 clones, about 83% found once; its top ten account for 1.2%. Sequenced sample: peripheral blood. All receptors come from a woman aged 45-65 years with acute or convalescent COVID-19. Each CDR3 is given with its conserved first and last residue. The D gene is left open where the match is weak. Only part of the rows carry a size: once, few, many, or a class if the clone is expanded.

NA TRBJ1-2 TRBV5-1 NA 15 CASSLSGGQNYGYTF TGCGCCAGCAGCTTGTCAGGAGGTCAAAACTATGGCTACACCTTC
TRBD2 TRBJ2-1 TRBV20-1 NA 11 CSASGLAEQFF TGCAGTGCCTCCGGACTAGCGGAGCAGTTCTTC
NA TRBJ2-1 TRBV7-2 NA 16 CASTRTVADSYNEQFF TGTGCCAGCACCCGCACAGTAGCGGATTCCTACAATGAGCAGTTCTTC
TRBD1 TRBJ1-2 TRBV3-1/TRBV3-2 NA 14 CASSQPTGGGGYTF TGTGCCAGCAGCCAACCGACAGGGGGTGGTGGCTACACCTTC
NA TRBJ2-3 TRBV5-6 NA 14 CASGGGLALDTQYF TGTGCCAGCGGCGGAGGACTGGCGTTGGATACGCAGTATTTT
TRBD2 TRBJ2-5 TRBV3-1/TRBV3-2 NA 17 CASSQEPSAGAQETQYF TGTGCCAGCAGCCAAGAACCCTCCGCGGGAGCACAAGAGACCCAGTACTTC
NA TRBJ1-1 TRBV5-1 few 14 CASSLSGQNTEAFF TGCGCCAGCAGCTTGAGCGGGCAGAACACTGAAGCTTTCTTT
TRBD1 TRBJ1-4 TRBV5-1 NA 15 CASSNGQGGYEKLFF TGCGCCAGCAGCAACGGACAGGGAGGGTACGAAAAACTGTTTTTT
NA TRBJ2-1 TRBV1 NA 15 CTSSGTSGAYNEQFF TGCACCAGCAGCGGGACTAGCGGGGCCTACAATGAGCAGTTCTTC
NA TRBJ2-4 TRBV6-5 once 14 CASSSSGAKNIQYF TGTGCCAGCAGTAGTAGTGGAGCCAAAAACATTCAGTACTTC
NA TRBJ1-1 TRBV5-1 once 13 CASSLRGNTEAFF TGCGCCAGCAGCTTAAGAGGAAACACTGAAGCTTTCTTT
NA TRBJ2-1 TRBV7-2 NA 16 CASSLILPYSYNEQFF TGTGCCAGCAGCCTAATCTTACCGTACTCCTACAATGAGCAGTTCTTC
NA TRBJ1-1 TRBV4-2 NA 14 CASSQDRMNTEAFF TGTGCCAGCAGCCAAGACAGAATGAACACTGAAGCTTTCTTT
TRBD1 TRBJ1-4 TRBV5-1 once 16 CASSPNAGQGAEKLFF TGCGCCAGCAGCCCAAACGCGGGACAGGGGGCGGAAAAACTGTTTTTT
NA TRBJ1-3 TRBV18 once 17 CASSPFGEAGAGNTIYF TGTGCCAGCTCACCGTTTGGGGAAGCGGGGGCTGGAAACACCATATATTTT
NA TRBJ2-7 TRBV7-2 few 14 CASSQSAANYEQYF TGTGCCAGCAGTCAATCGGCAGCGAACTACGAGCAGTACTTC
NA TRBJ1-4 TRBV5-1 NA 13 CASSLQGGEKLFF TGCGCCAGCAGCTTACAGGGAGGGGAAAAACTGTTTTTT
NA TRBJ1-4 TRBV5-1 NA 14 CASSLDSYSEKLFF TGCGCCAGCAGCCTAGACAGTTATAGTGAAAAACTGTTTTTT
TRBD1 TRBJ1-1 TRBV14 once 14 CASSPGTAGSEAFF TGTGCCAGCAGCCCAGGGACAGCCGGGTCTGAAGCTTTCTTT
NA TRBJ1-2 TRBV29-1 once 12 CSVSSGVGGYTF TGCAGCGTTAGTTCAGGGGTTGGGGGCTACACCTTC
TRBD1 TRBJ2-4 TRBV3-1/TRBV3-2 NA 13 CASSQVSGGAQYF TGTGCCAGCAGCCAAGTATCAGGGGGCGCTCAGTACTTC
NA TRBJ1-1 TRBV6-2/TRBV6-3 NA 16 CASSLNPGRGNTEAFF TGTGCCAGCAGTTTGAATCCGGGCCGGGGGAACACTGAAGCTTTCTTT
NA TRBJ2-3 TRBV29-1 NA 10 CSGGTDTQYF TGCAGCGGAGGAACGGATACGCAGTATTTT
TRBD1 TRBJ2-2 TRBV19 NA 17 CASSYYSGQDASGELFF TGTGCCAGTTCCTACTATTCGGGACAGGATGCGTCCGGGGAGCTGTTTTTT
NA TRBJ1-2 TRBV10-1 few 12 CASSAAGESYTF TGCGCCAGCAGTGCGGCAGGGGAGAGCTACACCTTC
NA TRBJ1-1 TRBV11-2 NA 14 CASSPGDWGTEAFF TGTGCCAGCAGCCCCGGGGACTGGGGTACTGAAGCTTTCTTT
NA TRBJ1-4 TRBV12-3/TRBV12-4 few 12 CASSPHKEKLFF TGTGCCAGCAGTCCACACAAGGAAAAACTGTTTTTT
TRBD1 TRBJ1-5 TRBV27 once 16 CASSLSRTGANQPQHF TGTGCCAGCAGTTTATCACGGACAGGAGCTAATCAGCCCCAGCATTTT
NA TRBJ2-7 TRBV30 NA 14 CAWSVNSDSGEQYF TGTGCCTGGAGTGTAAACTCAGACTCGGGCGAGCAGTACTTC
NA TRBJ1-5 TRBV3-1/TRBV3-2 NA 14 CASSQEFAGGPQHF TGTGCCAGCAGCCAAGAATTCGCGGGGGGGCCCCAGCATTTT
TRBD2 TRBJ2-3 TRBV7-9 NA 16 CASSKLAGGPQDTQYF TGTGCCAGCAGCAAGCTAGCGGGAGGGCCTCAAGATACGCAGTATTTT
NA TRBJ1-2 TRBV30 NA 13 CAWSLTQGSGYTF TGTGCCTGGAGTTTGACTCAAGGAAGTGGCTACACCTTC
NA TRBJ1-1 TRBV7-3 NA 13 CASSPSGLTEAFF TGTGCCAGCAGCCCAAGCGGTCTCACTGAAGCTTTCTTT
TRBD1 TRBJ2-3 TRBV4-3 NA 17 CASSQDLGGQGTDTQYF TGCGCCAGCAGCCAGGACCTAGGTGGACAGGGCACAGATACGCAGTATTTT
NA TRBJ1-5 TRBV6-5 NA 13 CASREDSNQPQHF TGTGCCAGCAGAGAGGATAGCAATCAGCCCCAGCATTTT
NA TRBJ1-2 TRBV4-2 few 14 CASSQDAGPYGYTF TGTGCCAGCAGCCAAGATGCAGGCCCCTATGGCTACACCTTC
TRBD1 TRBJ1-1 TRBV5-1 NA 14 CASSLGQENTEAFF TGCGCCAGCAGCTTAGGACAGGAGAACACTGAAGCTTTCTTT
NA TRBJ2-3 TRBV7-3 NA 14 CASSPGTSTDTQYF TGTGCCAGCAGCCCGGGGACTAGCACAGATACGCAGTATTTT
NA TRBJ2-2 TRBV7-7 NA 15 CASSLGTMNTGELFF TGTGCCAGCAGCTTAGGTACAATGAACACCGGGGAGCTGTTTTTT
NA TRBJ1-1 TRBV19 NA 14 CASSDTSVVTEAFF TGTGCCAGTAGTGACACCTCCGTTGTCACTGAAGCTTTCTTT
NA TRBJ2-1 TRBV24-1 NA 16 CATSDPRDGGYNEQFF TGTGCCACCAGTGATCCCCGGGACGGGGGCTACAATGAGCAGTTCTTC
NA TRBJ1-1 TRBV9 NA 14 CASSPRVRDTEAFF TGTGCCAGCAGCCCCCGGGTCCGAGACACTGAAGCTTTCTTT
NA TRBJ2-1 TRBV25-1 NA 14 CASSESRTNHEQFF TGTGCCAGCAGTGAATCTAGGACAAACCATGAGCAGTTCTTC
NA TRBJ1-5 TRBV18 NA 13 CASSQGINQPQHF TGTGCCAGCTCACAGGGGATCAATCAGCCCCAGCATTTT
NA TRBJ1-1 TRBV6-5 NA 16 CASSYSSGTSNTEAFF TGTGCCAGCAGTTACTCATCGGGTACCAGCAACACTGAAGCTTTCTTT
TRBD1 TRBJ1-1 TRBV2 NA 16 CASSESGTALNTEAFF TGTGCCAGCAGTGAGTCCGGGACAGCTTTGAACACTGAAGCTTTCTTT
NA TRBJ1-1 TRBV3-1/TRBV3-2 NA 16 CASSQELGRVDTEAFF TGTGCCAGCAGCCAAGAATTGGGCAGGGTGGACACTGAAGCTTTCTTT
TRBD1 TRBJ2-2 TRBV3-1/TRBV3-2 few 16 CASSLLGQANTGELFF TGTGCCAGCAGCCTCTTGGGACAGGCGAACACCGGGGAGCTGTTTTTT
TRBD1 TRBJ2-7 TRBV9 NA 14 CASSTRTGAYEQYF TGTGCCAGCAGCACCCGGACAGGGGCCTACGAGCAGTACTTC
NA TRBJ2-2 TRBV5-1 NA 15 CASSFRVSGSGELFF TGCGCCAGCAGCTTCAGAGTGAGTGGGAGCGGGGAGCTGTTTTTT
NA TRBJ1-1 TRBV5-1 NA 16 CASSLGPRQTWDEAFF TGCGCCAGCAGCTTGGGCCCCAGACAGACCTGGGATGAAGCTTTCTTT
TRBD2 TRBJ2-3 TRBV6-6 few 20 CASSPPDCSAGLSSTDTQYF TGTGCCAGCAGTCCCCCGGATTGTTCAGCGGGATTATCTAGCACAGATACGCAGTATTTT
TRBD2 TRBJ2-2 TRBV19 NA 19 CASSLLGLAGGRSTGELFF TGTGCCAGTAGTTTATTAGGACTAGCGGGGGGACGGAGCACCGGGGAGCTGTTTTTT
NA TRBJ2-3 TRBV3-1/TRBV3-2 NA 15 CASSPQGEGTDTQYF TGTGCCAGCTCTCCGCAGGGTGAGGGCACAGATACGCAGTATTTT
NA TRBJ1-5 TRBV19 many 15 CASSGRGGRGQPQHF TGTGCCAGTTCCGGTAGAGGGGGACGGGGTCAGCCCCAGCATTTT
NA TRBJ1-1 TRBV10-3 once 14 CACWDYLPNTEAFF TGTGCCTGCTGGGACTATTTACCGAACACTGAAGCTTTCTTT
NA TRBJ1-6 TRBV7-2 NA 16 CASSPPGQLHNSPLHF TGTGCCAGCAGCCCACCAGGACAGCTTCATAATTCACCCCTCCACTTT
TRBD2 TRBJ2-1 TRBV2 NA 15 CASNELAGGYNEQFF TGTGCCAGCAATGAACTAGCGGGGGGGTACAATGAGCAGTTCTTC
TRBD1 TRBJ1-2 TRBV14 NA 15 CASSQDFGQGDGYTF TGTGCCAGCAGCCAAGATTTCGGGCAGGGGGATGGCTACACCTTC
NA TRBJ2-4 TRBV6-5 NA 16 CASSYRGTTDKNIQYF TGTGCCAGCAGTTACAGGGGGACCACCGACAAAAACATTCAGTACTTC